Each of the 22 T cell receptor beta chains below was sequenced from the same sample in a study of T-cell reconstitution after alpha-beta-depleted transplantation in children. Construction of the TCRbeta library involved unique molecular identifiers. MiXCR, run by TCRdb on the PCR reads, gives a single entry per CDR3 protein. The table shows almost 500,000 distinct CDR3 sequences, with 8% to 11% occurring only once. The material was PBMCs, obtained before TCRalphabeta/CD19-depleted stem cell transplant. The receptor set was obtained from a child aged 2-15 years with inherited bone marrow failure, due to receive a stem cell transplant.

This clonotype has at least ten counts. Written as DNA, the CDR3 is TGCGCCAGCAGCTACTCAGGGGGACCTGAAGCTTTCTTT. Translation: CASSYSGGPEAFF. The rearrangement uses TRBV5-1 and TRBJ1-1, with 7 positions matching TRBD1. The CDR3 covers 13 residues. Germline V gene sequence: CDR1 SGHRS, CDR2 YFSETQ. The V and J ends lost 3 bases and 6 bases, in that order; junction bases with no gene match: 5.

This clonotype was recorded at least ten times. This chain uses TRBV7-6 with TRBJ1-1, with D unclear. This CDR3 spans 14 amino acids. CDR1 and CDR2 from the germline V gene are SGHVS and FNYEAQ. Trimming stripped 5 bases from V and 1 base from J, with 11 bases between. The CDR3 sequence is CASSPALTNTEAFF. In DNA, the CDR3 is TGTGCCAGCAGCCCGGCTCTGACGAACACTGAAGCTTTCTTT.

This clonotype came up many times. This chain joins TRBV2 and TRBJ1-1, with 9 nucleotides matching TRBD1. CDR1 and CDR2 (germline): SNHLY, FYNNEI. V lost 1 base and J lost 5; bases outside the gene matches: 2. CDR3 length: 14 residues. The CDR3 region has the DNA TGTGCCAGCAGTGAAGGGACAGGGGCGACTGAAGCTTTCTTT. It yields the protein CASSEGTGATEAFF.

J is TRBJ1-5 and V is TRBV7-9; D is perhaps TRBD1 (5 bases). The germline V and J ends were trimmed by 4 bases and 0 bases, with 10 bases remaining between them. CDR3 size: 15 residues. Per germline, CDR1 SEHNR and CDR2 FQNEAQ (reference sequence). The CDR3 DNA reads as TGTGCCAGCAGCTGGGGGGGGACTAGCAATCAGCCCCAGCATTTT. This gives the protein CASSWGGTSNQPQHF.

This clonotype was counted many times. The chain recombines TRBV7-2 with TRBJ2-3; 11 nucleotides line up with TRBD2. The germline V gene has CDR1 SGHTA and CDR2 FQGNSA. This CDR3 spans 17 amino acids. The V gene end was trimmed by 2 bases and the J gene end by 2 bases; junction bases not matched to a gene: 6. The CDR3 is CASSLSGLAAPTDTQYF. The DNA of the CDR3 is TGTGCCAGCAGCTTATCGGGACTAGCGGCCCCCACAGATACGCAGTATTTT.

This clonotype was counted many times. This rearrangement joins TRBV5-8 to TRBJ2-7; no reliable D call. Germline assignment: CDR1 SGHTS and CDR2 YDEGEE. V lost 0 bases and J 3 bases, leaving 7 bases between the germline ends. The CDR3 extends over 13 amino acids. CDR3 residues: CASSLEDDYEQYF. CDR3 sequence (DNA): TGTGCCAGCAGCTTGGAGGATGACTACGAGCAGTACTTC. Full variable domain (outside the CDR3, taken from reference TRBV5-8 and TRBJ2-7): EAGVTQSPTHLIKTRGQQATLRCSPISGHTSVYWYQQALGLGLQFLLWYDEGEERNRGNFPPRFSGRQFPNYSSELNVNALELEDSALYLCASSLEDDYEQYFGPGTRLTVT.

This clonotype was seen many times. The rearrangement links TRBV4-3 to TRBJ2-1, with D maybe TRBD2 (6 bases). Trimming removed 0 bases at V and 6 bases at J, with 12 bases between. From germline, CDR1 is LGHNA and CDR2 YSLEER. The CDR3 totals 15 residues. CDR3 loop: CASSQDELAGNEQFF. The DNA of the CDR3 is TGCGCCAGCAGCCAAGACGAACTAGCCGGCAATGAGCAGTTCTTC.

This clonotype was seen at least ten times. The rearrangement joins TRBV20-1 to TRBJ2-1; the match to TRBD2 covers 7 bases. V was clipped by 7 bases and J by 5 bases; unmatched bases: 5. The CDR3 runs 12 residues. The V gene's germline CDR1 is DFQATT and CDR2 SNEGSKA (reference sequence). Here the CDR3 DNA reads TGCAGTGTTGCTAGCGGAAACAATGAGCAGTTCTTC. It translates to CSVASGNNEQFF.

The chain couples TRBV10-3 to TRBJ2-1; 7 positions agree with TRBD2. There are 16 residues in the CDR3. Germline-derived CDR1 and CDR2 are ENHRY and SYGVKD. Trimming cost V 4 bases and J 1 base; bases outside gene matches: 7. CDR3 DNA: TGTGCCATCAGTGGACAAAGCGGGATGTCCTACAATGAGCAGTTCTTC. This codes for CAISGQSGMSYNEQFF.

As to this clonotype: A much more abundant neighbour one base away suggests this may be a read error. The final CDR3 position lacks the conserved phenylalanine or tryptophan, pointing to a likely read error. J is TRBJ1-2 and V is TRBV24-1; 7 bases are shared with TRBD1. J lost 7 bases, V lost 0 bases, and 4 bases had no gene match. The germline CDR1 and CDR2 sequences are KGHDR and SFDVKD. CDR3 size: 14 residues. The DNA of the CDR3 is TGTGCCACCAGTGATTTGCGACAGGGTTTTGGCTACACCTTG. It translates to CATSDLRQGFGYTL.

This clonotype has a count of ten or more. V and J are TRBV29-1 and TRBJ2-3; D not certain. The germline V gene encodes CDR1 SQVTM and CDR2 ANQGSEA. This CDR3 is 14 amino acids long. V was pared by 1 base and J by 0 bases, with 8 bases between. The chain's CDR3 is CSVEGAESTDTQYF. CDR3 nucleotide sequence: TGCAGCGTTGAAGGGGCGGAAAGCACAGATACGCAGTATTTT.

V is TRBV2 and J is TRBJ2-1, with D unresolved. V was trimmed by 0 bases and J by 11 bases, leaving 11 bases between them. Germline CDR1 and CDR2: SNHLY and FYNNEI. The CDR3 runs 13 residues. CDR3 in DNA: TGTGCCAGCAGTGAAGCACCAGCGCCCCAGCAGTTCTTC. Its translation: CASSEAPAPQQFF.

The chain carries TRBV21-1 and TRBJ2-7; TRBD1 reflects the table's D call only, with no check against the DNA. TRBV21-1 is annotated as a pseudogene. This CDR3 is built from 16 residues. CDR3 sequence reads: CASSKAPGAPSHEQYF. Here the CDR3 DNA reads TGTGCCAGCAGCAAAGCCCCCGGAGCCCCTAGCCACGAGCAGTACTTC.

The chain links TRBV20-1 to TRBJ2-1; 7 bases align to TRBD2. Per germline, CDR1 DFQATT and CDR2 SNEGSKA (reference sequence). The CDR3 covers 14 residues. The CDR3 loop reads CSHHEAGVSDEQFF. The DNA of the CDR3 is TGCAGCCATCACGAGGCGGGAGTTAGTGATGAGCAGTTCTTC.

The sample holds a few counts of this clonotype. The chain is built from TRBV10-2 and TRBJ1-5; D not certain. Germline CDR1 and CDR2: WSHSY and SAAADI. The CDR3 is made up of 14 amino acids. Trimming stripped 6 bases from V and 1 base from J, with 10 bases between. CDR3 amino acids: CASRPVGSNQPQHF. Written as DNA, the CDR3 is TGCGCCAGCAGACCTGTCGGCAGCAATCAGCCCCAGCATTTT.

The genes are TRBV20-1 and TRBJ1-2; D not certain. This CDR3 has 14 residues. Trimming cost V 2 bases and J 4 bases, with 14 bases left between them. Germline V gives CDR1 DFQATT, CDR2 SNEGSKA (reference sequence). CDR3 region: CSARLGPAGYGYTF. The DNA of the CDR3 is TGCAGTGCTAGATTGGGTCCCGCGGGCTATGGCTACACCTTC.

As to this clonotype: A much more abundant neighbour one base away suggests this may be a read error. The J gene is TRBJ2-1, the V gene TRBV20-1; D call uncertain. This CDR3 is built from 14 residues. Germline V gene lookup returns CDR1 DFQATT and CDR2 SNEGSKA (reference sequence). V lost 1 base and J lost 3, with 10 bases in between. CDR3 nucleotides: TGCAGTGCTAGAGGTCCTGTTTGCTACAATGAGCAGTTCTTC. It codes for CSARGPVCYNEQFF.

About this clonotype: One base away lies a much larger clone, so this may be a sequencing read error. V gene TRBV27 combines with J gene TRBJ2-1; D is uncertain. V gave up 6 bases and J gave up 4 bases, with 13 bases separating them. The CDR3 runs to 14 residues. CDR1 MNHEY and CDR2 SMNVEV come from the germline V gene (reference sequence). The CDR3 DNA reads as TGTGCCAGCAGACCGAGCACGAATTACAATGAGCAGTTCTTC. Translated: CASRPSTNYNEQFF.

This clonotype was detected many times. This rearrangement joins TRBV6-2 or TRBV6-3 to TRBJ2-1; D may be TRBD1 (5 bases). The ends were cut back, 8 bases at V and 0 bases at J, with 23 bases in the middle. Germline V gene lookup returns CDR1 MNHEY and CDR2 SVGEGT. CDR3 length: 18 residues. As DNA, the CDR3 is TGTGCCAGCTGCAGGGTTCCCCCAGGGTTTGGCTCCTACAATGAGCAGTTCTTC. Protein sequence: CASCRVPPGFGSYNEQFF.

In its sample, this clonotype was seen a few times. CDR3 residues: CAWSAGVLIGQPQHF. CDR3 DNA: TGTGCCTGGAGCGCGGGGGTCCTCATCGGGCAGCCCCAGCATTTT. This sequence joins TRBV30 and TRBJ1-5; D is possibly TRBD1 (5 bases). V lost 3 bases to trimming and J lost 7 bases, with 19 bases between them. Germline V gene data show CDR1 as GTSNPN and CDR2 as SVGIG (reference sequence). This CDR3 has 15 amino acids. The full variable domain, rest sourced from reference TRBV30 and TRBJ1-5, is SQTIHQWPATLVQPVGSPLSLECTVEGTSNPNLYWYRQAAGRGLQLLFYSVGIGQISSEVPQNLSASRPQDRQFILSSKKLLLSDSGFYLCAWSAGVLIGQPQHFGDGTRLSIL.

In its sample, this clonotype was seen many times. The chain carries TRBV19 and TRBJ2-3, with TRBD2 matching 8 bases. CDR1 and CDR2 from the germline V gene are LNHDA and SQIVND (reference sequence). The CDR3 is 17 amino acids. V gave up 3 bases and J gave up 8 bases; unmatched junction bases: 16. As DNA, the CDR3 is TGTGCCAGTAGTATCGTCCTAGCGGGCCTCAAAGCACGTACGCAGTATTTT. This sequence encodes CASSIVLAGLKARTQYF.

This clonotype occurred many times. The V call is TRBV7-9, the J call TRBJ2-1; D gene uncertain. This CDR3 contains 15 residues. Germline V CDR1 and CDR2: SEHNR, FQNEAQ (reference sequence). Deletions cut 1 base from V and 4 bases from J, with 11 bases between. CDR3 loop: CASSLVSGRYNEQFF. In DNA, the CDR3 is TGTGCCAGCAGCTTAGTGTCAGGCAGGTACAATGAGCAGTTCTTC.